A single sample is the source of the 27 T cell receptor beta chains below, sequenced in a study of Tregs in tolerant kidney transplant recipients (dated by TCRdb to the late 2010s). The method was the immunoSEQ multiplex PCR assay. TCRdb mirrors the immuneACCESS table, restricted to in-frame sequences. Some clones are absent from its copies; in checked studies, under half trace to an unresolved V gene, and the reason for the others is unknown. The sample table contains under 85,000 clones; only one count was recorded for around 90% of them. The ten largest clones take up approximately 0.39% of the sample. This specimen's time point label, per the study, means: blood sample drawn before combined kidney and bone marrow transplant. Source: CD4+ T cells from blood, taken before the transplant. Receptor source: a human donor who received a combined kidney and bone marrow transplant.

V usage is TRBV6-1 and J usage is TRBJ2-3; 11 positions agree with TRBD2. The CDR3 sequence is 15 residues long. Germline-derived CDR1 and CDR2 are MNHNS and SASEGT. V shed 2 bases and J 4 bases; nucleotides not matched to a gene: 2. The CDR3 loop is CASSELAGGPDTQYF. The DNA for the CDR3 is TGTGCCAGCAGTGAACTAGCGGGAGGCCCAGATACGCAGTATTTT.

This rearrangement joins TRBV6-1 to TRBJ1-2, with D tentatively TRBD1 (6 bases). With 7 bases removed from V and 4 bases from J, the gap between germline ends came to 19 bases. This CDR3 is 15 amino acids long. From germline, CDR1 is MNHNS and CDR2 SASEGT. The CDR3 reads CASTTDRFSLYGYTF. DNA for the CDR3: TGTGCCAGCACCACTGACAGGTTCAGTCTCTATGGCTACACCTTC.

The chain links TRBV5-1 to TRBJ2-7; no definite D call. The germline gives CDR1 SGHRS, CDR2 YFSETQ. Trimming cost V 0 bases and J 2 bases, with 21 bases left between them. CDR3 size: 18 residues. The DNA of the CDR3 is TGCGCCAGCAGCTTGGGGATACAGAGTTCCAGACCACCCTACGAGCAGTACTTC. This translates into CASSLGIQSSRPPYEQYF.

The chain has TRBV21-1 and TRBJ1-2. TRBV21-1 is a listed pseudogene. The CDR3 runs to 14 residues. DNA of the CDR3: TGTGCCAGCAGCAAGAGAGTCTTAACTTATGGCTACACCTTC. This gives the protein CASSKRVLTYGYTF.

This clone was recorded a few times. The DNA of the CDR3 is TGTGCCAGCAGTGAAGGTGGAGGATCCCCTAACTATGGCTACACCTTC. It codes for CASSEGGGSPNYGYTF. V is TRBV2 and J is TRBJ1-2, with unresolved D. CDR1 is SNHLY and CDR2 is FYNNEI in the germline V gene. CDR3 length: 16 residues. V was cut by 1 base and J by 0 bases, with 12 bases left in between. The variable domain in full, with the rest retrieved from reference TRBV2 and TRBJ1-2, is EPEVTQTPSHQVTQMGQEVILRCVPISNHLYFYWYRQILGQKVEFLVSFYNNEISEKSEIFDDQFSVERPDGSNFTLKIRSTKLEDSAMYFCASSEGGGSPNYGYTFGSGTRLTVV.

The chain employs TRBV15 and TRBJ1-1, with TRBD1 as a possible D gene (6 bases). Germline values: CDR1 LNHNV, CDR2 YYDKDF (reference sequence). The CDR3 extends over 14 amino acids. Trimming took off 2 bases at V and 1 base at J, with 8 bases between the two ends. The CDR3: CATSRLTGNTEAFF. In DNA, the CDR3 is TGTGCCACCAGCAGACTGACAGGGAACACTGAAGCTTTCTTT.

V and J are TRBV5-1 and TRBJ1-1, with D possibly being TRBD1 (5 bases). In germline, CDR1 is SGHRS, CDR2 YFSETQ. V was pared by 2 bases and J by 0 bases, with 11 bases between. CDR3 length: 15 residues. CDR3 residues: CASSFGGGMNTEAFF. CDR3 nucleotide sequence: TGCGCCAGCAGCTTCGGGGGGGGGATGAACACTGAAGCTTTCTTT. Drawing the rest from reference TRBV5-1 and TRBJ1-1, the complete variable domain is KAGVTQTPRYLIKTRGQQVTLSCSPISGHRSVSWYQQTPGQGLQFLFEYFSETQRNKGNFPGRFSGRQFSNSRSEMNVSTLELGDSALYLCASSFGGGMNTEAFFGQGTRLTVV.

The rearrangement uses TRBV10-2 and TRBJ2-7, with 10 nucleotides matching TRBD1. Trimming took 3 bases from V and 2 from J; bases not matched to a gene: 7. Germline assignment: CDR1 WSHSY and CDR2 SAAADI. The CDR3 consists of 16 residues. The CDR3 sequence is CASSEPGTGDPYEQYF. The CDR3 bases are TGCGCCAGCAGTGAACCCGGGACAGGGGACCCCTACGAGCAGTACTTC.

V gene TRBV5-6 combines with J gene TRBJ2-3; 10 bases are shared with TRBD2. Germline V gives CDR1 SGHDT, CDR2 YYEEEE. V dropped 1 base and J dropped 1; count of bases not matched to a gene: 9. The CDR3 is made up of 18 amino acids. CDR3 region: CASSLWLAGVYGTDTQYF. The CDR3, as DNA: TGTGCCAGCAGCTTGTGGCTAGCGGGAGTTTATGGCACAGATACGCAGTATTTT.

This chain uses TRBV28 with TRBJ1-2, with 7 positions matching TRBD1. V shed 2 bases and J 0 bases; nucleotides not matched to a gene: 6. The germline gives CDR1 MDHEN, CDR2 SYDVKM. The CDR3 sequence is 16 residues long. CDR3 amino acids: CASSLPGTAANYGYTF. CDR3 DNA: TGTGCCAGCAGTTTACCTGGGACAGCCGCTAACTATGGCTACACCTTC.

This sequence joins TRBV28 and TRBJ1-2; 12 bases fit TRBD1. This CDR3 has 14 amino acids. J was trimmed by 7 bases and V by 10 bases; bases with no gene match: 10. Germline values: CDR1 MDHEN, CDR2 SYDVKM. The CDR3 region has the DNA TGTGCCACCATCACGGGACAGGGGGCAACTGGCTACACCTTC. Residues: CATITGQGATGYTF.

This clone has just a few counts. The rearrangement uses TRBV2 and TRBJ2-7; D is possibly TRBD2 (6 bases). V was trimmed by 8 bases and J by 8 bases, leaving 13 bases between them. Germline V lookup: CDR1 SNHLY, CDR2 FYNNEI. CDR3 length: 11 residues. CDR3 loop: CASQREVQQYF. The CDR3 DNA sequence: TGTGCCAGCCAGAGGGAGGTTCAGCAGTACTTC.

V and J are TRBV2 and TRBJ2-1; D not resolved. Trimming left V 1 base short and J 7 bases short, with 8 bases between. The CDR3 totals 13 residues. Germline V gene data show CDR1 as SNHLY and CDR2 as FYNNEI. The CDR3: CASSEESRNEQFF. The CDR3 bases are TGTGCCAGCAGTGAAGAGTCGCGTAATGAGCAGTTCTTC.

The rearrangement links TRBV27 to TRBJ2-7, with 9 bases aligning to TRBD1. This CDR3 region has 17 residues. CDR1 and CDR2 from the germline V gene are MNHEY and SMNVEV (reference sequence). V was clipped by 6 bases and J by 1 base; unmatched bases: 13. CDR3 coding DNA: TGTGCCAGCAGAAGGACAGGGGACGCCTTTAATTCCTACGAGCAGTACTTC. Translated: CASRRTGDAFNSYEQYF.

This clone was counted a single time. This sequence joins TRBV28 and TRBJ2-2; 7 bases map to TRBD2. This CDR3 region has 15 residues. Losses at the gene ends were 7 bases for V and 6 bases for J; bases not matched to a gene: 11. Per the germline V gene, CDR1 is MDHEN and CDR2 is SYDVKM. CDR3 in amino acids: CASTHRGVPAGELFF. CDR3 nucleotide sequence: TGTGCCAGCACCCATCGGGGGGTTCCGGCCGGGGAGCTGTTTTTT.

The CDR3 reads CASSHGSSGNTIYF. CDR3 nucleotide sequence: TGTGCCAGCAGCCACGGGAGCTCTGGAAACACCATATATTTT. The rearrangement joins TRBV7-9 to TRBJ1-3; D uncertain. Germline lookup yields CDR1 SEHNR and CDR2 FQNEAQ (reference sequence). The CDR3 has 14 residues. V lost 5 bases, J lost 0 bases, and 8 bases lay in between.

The chain uses TRBV7-3 and TRBJ2-1, with 7 bases lining up with TRBD2. CDR1 SGHTA and CDR2 FQGTGA come from the germline V gene. The CDR3 is 15 residues long. V was clipped by 3 bases and J by 9 bases; unmatched bases: 11. CDR3 amino acids: CASSFGGRAFGEQFF. The DNA for the CDR3 is TGTGCCAGCAGCTTTGGTGGGAGGGCCTTTGGTGAGCAGTTCTTC. The full variable domain, rest sourced from reference TRBV7-3 and TRBJ2-1, is GAGVSQTPSNKVTEKGKYVELRCDPISGHTALYWYRQSLGQGPEFLIYFQGTGAADDSGLPNDRFFAVRPEGSVSTLKIQRTERGDSAVYLCASSFGGRAFGEQFFGPGTRLTVL.

The J gene is TRBJ2-1, the V gene TRBV15, with 9 bases matching TRBD1. The CDR3 has 16 residues. V was clipped by 0 bases and J by 7 bases; unmatched bases: 7. Per germline, CDR1 LNHNV and CDR2 YYDKDF (reference sequence). In DNA form, the CDR3 reads TGTGCCACCAGCAGAGATCAGACAGGGGGAGGGAATGAGCAGTTCTTC. It codes for CATSRDQTGGGNEQFF.

The chain couples TRBV7-9 to TRBJ2-7; perhaps TRBD2 as D (5 bases). Germline V lookup: CDR1 SEHNR, CDR2 FQNEAQ (reference sequence). The V and J ends lost 1 base and 4 bases respectively, with 17 bases between them. The CDR3 runs to 16 residues. CDR3 residues: CASSLVPGFLNYEQYF. CDR3 DNA sequence: TGTGCCAGCAGCTTAGTACCGGGATTCCTTAATTACGAGCAGTACTTC.

The V gene is TRBV5-1, the J gene TRBJ1-1; the D gene is possibly TRBD1 (6 bases). CDR3 length: 15 amino acids. Germline lookup yields CDR1 SGHRS and CDR2 YFSETQ. V was shortened by 4 bases and J by 5 bases, with 18 bases between the two germline ends. In nucleotides, the CDR3 is TGCGCCAGCAGCCTTAACTTTACAGGGAAGACTGAAGCTTTCTTT. As protein: CASSLNFTGKTEAFF. Full variable domain (remainder filled in from reference TRBV5-1 and TRBJ1-1): KAGVTQTPRYLIKTRGQQVTLSCSPISGHRSVSWYQQTPGQGLQFLFEYFSETQRNKGNFPGRFSGRQFSNSRSEMNVSTLELGDSALYLCASSLNFTGKTEAFFGQGTRLTVV.

The J gene is TRBJ2-7, the V gene TRBV18; TRBD1 agrees at 10 bases. The CDR3 contains 15 residues. V shed 1 base and J 3 bases; nucleotides not matched to a gene: 3. Per the germline V gene, CDR1 is KGHSH and CDR2 is LQKENI. CDR3 amino acids: CASSPHRDRGYEQYF. CDR3 DNA: TGTGCCAGCTCACCACACCGGGACAGGGGCTACGAGCAGTACTTC. The entire variable domain, with the rest obtained from reference TRBV18 and TRBJ2-7, is as follows: NAGVMQNPRHLVRRRGQEARLRCSPMKGHSHVYWYRQLPEEGLKFMVYLQKENIIDESGMPKERFSAEFPKEGPSILRIQQVVRGDSAAYFCASSPHRDRGYEQYFGPGTRLTVT.

The genes are TRBV28 and TRBJ2-1; 13 bases are shared with TRBD2. Germline assignment: CDR1 MDHEN and CDR2 SYDVKM. The CDR3 consists of 16 residues. Trimming took 4 bases from V and 7 from J; bases not matched to a gene: 7. In DNA form, the CDR3 reads TGTGCCAGCAGTTCGGGACTAGCGGGACCTCTGAATGAGCAGTTCTTC. It encodes CASSSGLAGPLNEQFF.

The rearrangement links TRBV5-4 to TRBJ1-1; TRBD1 agrees at 7 bases. J gave up 1 base and V 6 bases, and 18 bases lay outside the gene matches. The germline V gene encodes CDR1 SGHNT and CDR2 YYREEE (reference sequence). CDR3 length equals 18 residues. The CDR3 protein is CASTPGGLSGIRNTEAFF. Written as DNA, the CDR3 is TGTGCCAGCACCCCAGGGGGTTTATCGGGGATCAGGAACACTGAAGCTTTCTTT.

This clone appeared a few times. The chain joins TRBV7-8 to TRBJ2-2; D is possibly TRBD2 (5 bases). The germline V gene has CDR1 SGHVS and CDR2 FQNEAQ. V lost 2 bases and J lost 6, with 13 bases in between. The CDR3 runs to 15 residues. The CDR3 nucleotides are TGTGCCAGCAGCTTACAGCGGAGAGCAGCCGGGGAGCTGTTTTTT. It yields the protein CASSLQRRAAGELFF.

The V and J genes are TRBV11-3 and TRBJ1-5, with TRBD1 identical over 12 bases. Germline assignment: CDR1 SGHNT and CDR2 YENEEA. V trimming: 1 base; J trimming: 5 bases; junction bases outside the gene matches: 9. CDR3 length equals 18 residues. This CDR3 reads CASSLVILGTGGDQPQHF. In DNA, the CDR3 is TGTGCCAGCAGCTTAGTTATTTTGGGGACAGGGGGCGATCAGCCCCAGCATTTT.

This clone was recorded once. This chain links TRBV7-6 with TRBJ1-5; 8 bases fit TRBD1. The CDR3 consists of 15 residues. Germline trimming cut 5 bases from V and 8 bases from J; bases unmatched to any gene: 11. Germline CDR1 is SGHVS and CDR2 is FNYEAQ. The CDR3 DNA is TGTGCCAGCAGCCAAGGGACAGGACCCTTCGAGCCCCAGCATTTT. Translation: CASSQGTGPFEPQHF.

This clone occurred a few times. The rearrangement joins TRBV5-1 to TRBJ2-1; 8 bases line up with TRBD1. The CDR3 runs 13 residues. Losses at the gene ends were 2 bases for V and 9 bases for J; bases not matched to a gene: 4. Per the germline V gene, CDR1 is SGHRS and CDR2 is YFSETQ. As DNA, the CDR3 is TGCGCCAGCAGCTTTCAGGGGGCGGTTGAGCAGTTCTTC. This gives the protein CASSFQGAVEQFF.